A selection of T cell receptor beta chains follows, all from one sample in a study of regulatory T cells in long-lasting Graves disease. A single record per CDR3 protein comes from TCRdb applying MiXCR to the multiplex PCR reads. The sample gives around 250,000 distinct CDR3 sequences, about 18% of which show up once; less than 25% is in the top ten. Source: peripheral blood mononuclear cells (PBMCs), taken at new diagnosis, from a patient treated with antithyroid drugs. Every receptor here comes from a female donor with Graves disease. The conserved cysteine and the conserved F or W are not part of the CDR3 here. The D gene is left open where the match is weak. Rows may omit the clone size; those that give it use once, few, many or a size class.

D	size	V	CDR3
TRBD2	few	TRBV7-3	ASSWPYGGRVAKNIQY
-	-	TRBV20-1	SARDFDGYT
TRBD2	many	TRBV11-3	ASSPGLAGVYEQY
-	once	TRBV6-2/TRBV6-3	ASSYVRGSGYSYEQY
-	many	TRBV30	AWRDTGELF
TRBD2	many	TRBV5-1	ASSLGRTSGLYGTDTQY
-	many	TRBV2	ASSGDFLSLH
TRBD1	many	TRBV9	ASSHRTGAPYGYT
TRBD1	-	TRBV2	ASRGDSSATEAF
TRBD1	few	TRBV9	ASSVGTDPSYGYT
TRBD1	many	TRBV24-1	ATSDSPRRGQGREKLF
-	many	TRBV5-8	ASSLFQGKTEAF
TRBD2	many	TRBV4-2	ASSLAGGANTGELF
TRBD1	many	TRBV5-1	ASSSKNPGQGNTGELF
-	-	TRBV5-1	ASSLQVGEFDTEAF
TRBD2	many	TRBV2	ASWPTSGRARGYEQY
-	few	TRBV19	ASSTYQETQY